This entry lists 29 T cell receptor beta chains sequenced from one sample in a study of shared clonotypes between healthy human individuals. Data came from immunoSEQ multiplex PCR; TCRdb stores just in-frame clones and leaves some out. The table includes around 2.5 million clones, 90% to 95% detected once. The sample consisted of naive CD4+ T cells from PBMCs. Subset of the sample: CD45RA+ positively selected. The receptor source for this set is a man aged 18 to 29 in good health. Some clones in this sample may be carry-over from other donors' samples.

The CDR3 region is CSVSRTSVGTDTQYF. The DNA of the CDR3 is TGCAGCGTTAGCCGGACTAGTGTTGGCACAGATACGCAGTATTTT. The chain joins TRBV29-1 to TRBJ2-3, with 7 bases fitting TRBD2. CDR3 length: 15 residues. V dropped 5 bases and J dropped 1; count of bases not matched to a gene: 9. Germline V gene sequence: CDR1 SQVTM, CDR2 ANQGSEA.

The chain couples TRBV28 to TRBJ1-3; 7 nucleotides align to TRBD1. The CDR3 sequence is 14 residues long. Germline CDR1 and CDR2: MDHEN and SYDVKM. J lost 11 bases, V lost 6 bases, and 13 bases had no gene match. CDR3 sequence (DNA): TGTGCCAGCAGAGGGACAGTGGGTCCTTCCGCCATATATTTT. Its protein product is CASRGTVGPSAIYF.

V usage is TRBV28 and J usage is TRBJ2-5; 9 bases agree with TRBD1. V lost 6 bases and J lost 4; bases outside the gene matches: 9. Germline-derived CDR1 and CDR2 are MDHEN and SYDVKM. This CDR3 contains 15 residues. CDR3 in DNA: TGTGCCAGCAGACCTCCGGGACAGGGTCGAGAGACCCAGTACTTC. As protein: CASRPPGQGRETQYF.

The chain carries TRBV5-4 and TRBJ2-3; 10 bases agree with TRBD2. Trimming took 2 bases from V and 4 from J; bases not matched to a gene: 7. The CDR3 has 16 residues. Germline assignment: CDR1 SGHNT and CDR2 YYREEE (reference sequence). The CDR3: CASSFYLAGVADTQYF. Here the CDR3 DNA reads TGTGCCAGCAGCTTCTACCTAGCGGGAGTCGCAGATACGCAGTATTTT.

The V gene is TRBV27, the J gene TRBJ2-2; D may correspond to TRBD1 or TRBD2 (5 bases each). V was clipped by 5 bases and J by 5 bases, with 21 bases between them. CDR1 and CDR2 from the germline V gene are MNHEY and SMNVEV (reference sequence). The CDR3 totals 17 residues. In DNA, the CDR3 is TGTGCCAGCAGTCCAGGCCTGGGACGGATATATACCGGGGAGCTGTTTTTT. Amino acid sequence: CASSPGLGRIYTGELFF.

This chain links TRBV28 with TRBJ1-3; D is unresolved. CDR3 size: 13 residues. From germline, CDR1 is MDHEN and CDR2 SYDVKM. Trimming removed 7 bases at V and 4 bases at J, with 11 bases between. CDR3 residues: CASTLSMGNTIYF. CDR3 DNA: TGTGCCAGCACCTTATCCATGGGAAACACCATATATTTT.

Turning to this clone: Within the sample, other DNA sequences also encode this same CDR3. The chain has TRBV30 and TRBJ1-5, with no clear D. V lost 1 base, J lost 4 bases, and 8 bases lay in between. The germline gives CDR1 GTSNPN, CDR2 SVGIG (reference sequence). This CDR3 has 13 amino acids. In nucleotides, the CDR3 is TGTGCCTGGAGTGCCACGGGAAATCAGCCCCAGCATTTT. Its protein product is CAWSATGNQPQHF.

The chain couples TRBV5-4 to TRBJ2-2, with D perhaps matching TRBD1 or TRBD2 (5 bases each). Germline values: CDR1 SGHNT, CDR2 YYREEE (reference sequence). V dropped 5 bases and J dropped 7 bases, with 12 bases sitting between them. The CDR3 length is 13 residues. The CDR3 region is CASSGGRGGELFF. CDR3 coding DNA: TGTGCCAGCAGTGGGGGACGGGGCGGGGAGCTGTTTTTT.

V gene TRBV7-9 combines with J gene TRBJ2-5; D not resolved. CDR3 length: 14 residues. Trimming removed 1 base at V and 2 bases at J, with 8 bases between. CDR1 and CDR2 from the germline V gene are SEHNR and FQNEAQ (reference sequence). The CDR3 protein is CASSLVGYQETQYF. Here the CDR3 DNA reads TGTGCCAGCAGCTTAGTGGGTTATCAAGAGACCCAGTACTTC.

The chain has TRBV28 and TRBJ2-1; TRBD2 is a possible D gene (6 bases). Germline CDR1 is MDHEN and CDR2 is SYDVKM. CDR3 size: 16 residues. V lost 7 bases to trimming and J lost 4 bases, with 20 bases between them. This CDR3 is CASTIGWRGRYNEQFF. CDR3 nucleotide sequence: TGTGCCAGCACCATCGGGTGGAGAGGGAGGTACAATGAGCAGTTCTTC.

The rearrangement joins TRBV4-3 to TRBJ2-5; the match to TRBD1 covers 11 bases. In germline, CDR1 is LGHNA, CDR2 YSLEER. The CDR3 has 16 residues. Unmatched junction bases numbered 7, after V lost 0 bases and J lost 7 bases. The CDR3 coding sequence is TGCGCCAGCAGCCAAGAGGACAGGGGGCAATCGGGGACCCAGTACTTC. Translating gives CASSQEDRGQSGTQYF.

CDR3 bases: TGTGCCAGCAGCCTACGGACAATATCTGGAAACACCATATATTTT. As protein: CASSLRTISGNTIYF. The chain is built from TRBV7-8 and TRBJ1-3, with a possible D match to TRBD1 (5 bases). The V end was cut by 5 bases, the J end by 1 base, with 12 bases between. The CDR3 extends over 15 amino acids. Germline values: CDR1 SGHVS, CDR2 FQNEAQ.

The chain links TRBV5-8 to TRBJ2-2; no clear D gene. CDR1 is SGHTS, CDR2 YDEGEE, per germline. V lost 4 bases and J lost 4, with 14 bases in between. The CDR3 has 15 amino acids. CDR3 residues: CASSHLETVTGELFF. The CDR3 region has the DNA TGTGCCAGCAGCCATTTAGAGACGGTCACCGGGGAGCTGTTTTTT.

V and J are TRBV2 and TRBJ1-2; no firm D call. Germline values: CDR1 SNHLY, CDR2 FYNNEI. This CDR3 contains 12 residues. V dropped 4 bases and J dropped 4 bases, with 7 bases sitting between them. The CDR3 DNA sequence: TGTGCCAGCAGTGGACGGGGCTATGGCTACACCTTC. Its protein product is CASSGRGYGYTF.

The gene calls are TRBV5-1 and TRBJ2-2, with D perhaps assigned TRBD1 or TRBD2 (5 bases each). CDR3 length: 13 amino acids. Germline CDR1 SGHRS, CDR2 YFSETQ. Trimming took 4 bases from V and 6 from J, leaving 10 bases between them. This CDR3 reads CASSGDPSGELFF. DNA for the CDR3: TGCGCCAGCAGCGGGGACCCCTCCGGGGAGCTGTTTTTT.

As concerns this clone: The same CDR3 can be traced to other DNA sequences in this sample. This chain uses TRBV28 with TRBJ1-3; TRBD1 is a possible D gene (5 bases). The CDR3 is 15 residues long. Germline V lookup: CDR1 MDHEN, CDR2 SYDVKM. Trimming removed 2 bases at V and 0 bases at J, with 8 bases between. The CDR3 region has the DNA TGTGCCAGCAGTTTAGGGGGGGGCTCTGGAAACACCATATATTTT. Translated: CASSLGGGSGNTIYF.

The chain carries TRBV28 and TRBJ2-1; the D gene is possibly TRBD1 (6 bases). V was clipped by 4 bases and J by 16 bases, with 14 bases between them. Germline lookup yields CDR1 MDHEN and CDR2 SYDVKM. The CDR3 extends over 11 amino acids. The CDR3 is CASSSTGTFFF. Here the CDR3 DNA reads TGTGCCAGCAGTTCCACAGGGACCTTCTTCTTC.

The chain uses TRBV5-1 and TRBJ2-1; TRBD2 matches 13 bases. Germline V gene data show CDR1 as SGHRS and CDR2 as YFSETQ. CDR3 length: 16 residues. With V trimmed by 4 bases and J by 5 bases, 6 bases remained unmatched. DNA of the CDR3: TGCGCCAGCAGCCCTCGACTAGCGGGAGGCCACAATGAGCAGTTCTTC. Protein sequence: CASSPRLAGGHNEQFF. The whole variable domain, filled in from reference TRBV5-1 and TRBJ2-1, reads KAGVTQTPRYLIKTRGQQVTLSCSPISGHRSVSWYQQTPGQGLQFLFEYFSETQRNKGNFPGRFSGRQFSNSRSEMNVSTLELGDSALYLCASSPRLAGGHNEQFFGPGTRLTVL.

The CDR3 DNA sequence: TGTGCCAGCAGTTTGGGTCAACAGGGTTTTGAGACCCAGTACTTC. Its translation: CASSLGQQGFETQYF. The chain is built from TRBV27 and TRBJ2-5; TRBD1 is a possible D gene (6 bases). This CDR3 is 15 amino acids long. Germline V gives CDR1 MNHEY, CDR2 SMNVEV (reference sequence). With 3 bases removed from V and 5 bases from J, the gap between germline ends came to 16 bases.

The sample holds a few counts of this clone. This chain joins TRBV29-1 and TRBJ1-1; no clear D gene. Germline V gene lookup returns CDR1 SQVTM and CDR2 ANQGSEA. V shed 6 bases and J shed 1 base, with 15 bases lying between them. This CDR3 is 14 amino acids long. The CDR3 protein is CSVEWGVRNTEAFF. The CDR3 DNA reads as TGCAGCGTGGAATGGGGAGTTAGGAACACTGAAGCTTTCTTT.

The rearrangement links TRBV28 to TRBJ2-1; TRBD2 matches at 8 bases. Germline V gene data show CDR1 as MDHEN and CDR2 as SYDVKM. CDR3 size: 17 residues. The trim removed 3 bases at V and 3 bases at J, leaving 10 bases unmatched. The CDR3 nucleotides read TGTGCCAGCAGTTTGTGGGCGGGGGGAAGCTACTACAATGAGCAGTTCTTC. Protein product: CASSLWAGGSYYNEQFF. Filled out from reference TRBV28 and TRBJ2-1, the complete variable domain reads DVKVTQSSRYLVKRTGEKVFLECVQDMDHENMFWYRQDPGLGLRLIYFSYDVKMKEKGDIPEGYSVSREKKERFSLILESASTNQTSMYLCASSLWAGGSYYNEQFFGPGTRLTVL.

V is TRBV28 and J is TRBJ1-5; the match to TRBD1 covers 8 bases. Germline CDR1 MDHEN, CDR2 SYDVKM. Trimming removed 6 bases from V and 1 base from J; junction bases left unmatched: 5. The CDR3 consists of 15 residues. This chain's CDR3 is CASRRQGPSNQPQHF. The DNA for the CDR3 is TGTGCCAGCAGACGACAGGGGCCAAGCAATCAGCCCCAGCATTTT.

For the CDR3, the DNA is TGCGCCAGCAGCCACCACAGGGGGCCCGAGCAGTACTTC. This gives the protein CASSHHRGPEQYF. V is TRBV4-1 and J is TRBJ2-7; TRBD1 matches 9 bases. In germline, CDR1 is MGHRA, CDR2 YSYEKL. This CDR3 has 13 residues. V lost 3 bases, J lost 6 bases, and 3 bases stayed unmatched.

The chain couples TRBV5-6 to TRBJ2-1; perhaps TRBD1 as D (6 bases). The length of the CDR3 is 15 residues. Germline V CDR1 and CDR2: SGHDT, YYEEEE. V lost 2 bases and J lost 4, with 13 bases in between. The CDR3 DNA reads as TGTGCCAGCAGCTTCGGACAGCGCGGGTACAATGAGCAGTTCTTC. Its protein product is CASSFGQRGYNEQFF.

The chain has TRBV6-5 and TRBJ2-2; D is unresolved. The CDR3 covers 14 residues. V was clipped by 8 bases and J by 4 bases, with 14 bases between them. The germline V gene has CDR1 MNHEY and CDR2 SVGAGI. CDR3 protein: CASSAPIGTGELFF. CDR3 bases: TGTGCCAGCTCGGCCCCTATCGGCACCGGGGAGCTGTTTTTT.

As for this clone: The identical CDR3 is also encoded by other nucleotide sequences in the sample. The V call is TRBV18, the J call TRBJ1-1, with 7 bases matching TRBD1. Germline loops: CDR1 KGHSH, CDR2 LQKENI. This CDR3 is 13 amino acids long. The junction had 1 base not matched to a gene; V was cut back by 3 bases and J by 3 bases. The CDR3 DNA sequence: TGTGCCAGCTCACCGGGGACAGACACTGAAGCTTTCTTT. It yields the protein CASSPGTDTEAFF.

A note on this clone: Additional DNA sequences in this sample encode the identical CDR3. V is TRBV5-1 and J is TRBJ2-1; D ambiguous. The germline V gene has CDR1 SGHRS and CDR2 YFSETQ. The CDR3 is 15 residues long. V was shortened by 0 bases and J by 4 bases, with 11 bases between the two germline ends. As DNA, the CDR3 is TGCGCCAGCAGCTTGGTTGTTGGTCAGTACAATGAGCAGTTCTTC. Translating gives CASSLVVGQYNEQFF.

The genes are TRBV6-6 and TRBJ2-7; a possible D gene is TRBD1 (6 bases). V was shortened by 5 bases and J by 3 bases, with 14 bases between the two germline ends. CDR1 and CDR2 (germline): MNHNY, SVGAGI (reference sequence). This CDR3 region has 14 residues. The CDR3 DNA is TGTGCCAGCAGTAAACAGGGTTTAGGCTACGAGCAGTACTTC. As protein: CASSKQGLGYEQYF.

This chain links TRBV28 with TRBJ2-5; D unclear. V was pared by 5 bases and J by 6 bases, with 7 bases between. The length of the CDR3 is 11 residues. Germline assignment: CDR1 MDHEN and CDR2 SYDVKM. The DNA for the CDR3 is TGTGCCAGCAGTAAAACCCAGACCCAGTACTTC. Protein product: CASSKTQTQYF.